This paragraph reports one T cell receptor beta chain. The data originate from a study of blood T cell repertoires in COVID-19. Study in general: PBMCs, B-cell-depleted T cells, or T cells provided the cDNA or gDNA that made up the material.

CDR3 size: 14 residues. Germline lookup yields CDR1 MDHEN and CDR2 SYDVKM. Germline trimming cut 4 bases from V and 6 bases from J; bases unmatched to any gene: 5. Profiling relied on immunoSEQ multiplex PCR, and the TCRdb table lists in-frame clones only, not all of them. Of 220,000 or so clones in the sample, around three quarters were seen once. Source material: peripheral blood. The J gene is TRBJ1-1, the V gene TRBV28, with 10 bases that match TRBD1. The sequence was obtained from a woman in her 70s with acute or convalescent COVID-19. In nucleotides, the CDR3 is TGTGCCAGCAGTTCGACAGGGGGCCTGGCTGAAGCTTTCTTT. This sequence encodes CASSSTGGLAEAFF.